Listed below are T cell receptor beta chains from one sample, sequenced in a study of T cells after yellow fever vaccination. TCRdb analysed the 5' RACE reads with MiXCR anew, one entry per CDR3 protein. The table has some 73,000 distinct CDR3 sequences, 7.7% seen once. The material was CD8+ T cells sorted from PBMCs, obtained on the day of the yellow fever booster vaccination. The receptors derive from a man aged 25-40 years who received the YFV17D yellow fever vaccine. Both conserved end residues are part of each CDR3. The D gene is left open where the match is weak. Where a row states a size, it is once, few, many or the class of an expanded clone; other rows omit it.

>-|TRBJ2-4|TRBD2|TRBV4-3
CASSQDDLAGASKNIQYF
TGCGCCAGCAGCCAAGATGACCTAGCGGGAGCATCCAAAAACATTCAGTACTTC
>-|TRBJ2-2|TRBD2|TRBV7-8
CASSVYGGTTGELFF
TGTGCCAGCAGCGTGTACGGGGGGACCACCGGGGAGCTGTTTTTT
>few|TRBJ2-3|-|TRBV9
CASSADSFTDTQYF
TGTGCCAGCAGCGCGGACAGTTTCACAGATACGCAGTATTTT
>-|TRBJ2-7|-|TRBV11-2
CASSLDTQVAYEQYF
TGTGCCAGCAGCTTAGATACCCAGGTTGCCTACGAGCAGTACTTC
>many|TRBJ2-1|TRBD1|TRBV5-1
CASMRGTGFNEQFF
TGCGCCAGCATGAGAGGGACAGGGTTCAATGAGCAGTTCTTC
>few|TRBJ2-1|-|TRBV12-3/TRBV12-4
CASSQTPTDEQFF
TGTGCCAGCAGCCAGACCCCTACGGATGAGCAGTTCTTC
>few|TRBJ2-7|-|TRBV29-1
CSVEAGSSYEQYF
TGCAGCGTTGAGGCAGGAAGCTCCTACGAGCAGTACTTC
>many|TRBJ2-1|-|TRBV5-1
CASRWTGPNNEQFF
TGCGCCAGCAGGTGGACCGGGCCCAACAATGAGCAGTTCTTC
>few|TRBJ2-3|-|TRBV4-3
CASSPFKASTDTQYF
TGCGCCAGCAGCCCCTTCAAGGCTAGCACAGATACGCAGTATTTT
>many|TRBJ2-5|-|TRBV21-1
CASPPGEETQYF
TGTGCCAGCCCCCCTGGGGAGGAGACCCAGTACTTC
>-|TRBJ1-2|-|TRBV6-2/TRBV6-3
CASTSPGIGPYGYTF
TGTGCCAGCACGAGCCCAGGGATCGGGCCCTATGGCTACACCTTC
>many|TRBJ2-7|-|TRBV7-9
CASSGHSYEQYF
TGTGCCAGCAGCGGACACTCCTACGAGCAGTACTTC
>few|TRBJ2-2|-|TRBV6-5
CASSYARAEGGELFF
TGTGCCAGCAGTTATGCCCGGGCGGAAGGCGGGGAGCTGTTTTTT
>-|TRBJ2-1|-|TRBV20-1
CSAEAILGTPLYNEQFF
TGCAGTGCCGAAGCTATACTCGGGACACCTCTCTACAATGAGCAGTTCTTC
>-|TRBJ2-1|TRBD1|TRBV9
CASSSPAGTGYNEQFF
TGTGCCAGCAGCTCACCCGCCGGGACAGGATACAATGAGCAGTTCTTC
>many|TRBJ2-1|-|TRBV9
CASSPVAETIYNEQFF
TGTGCCAGCAGCCCGGTAGCGGAGACAATTTACAATGAGCAGTTCTTC
>-|TRBJ2-7|TRBD2|TRBV10-1
CASSEPELAGILYEQYF
TGCGCCAGCAGTGAGCCCGAACTAGCGGGGATTCTCTACGAGCAGTACTTC
>-|TRBJ2-7|-|TRBV6-5
CASSFKLSYEQYF
TGTGCCAGCAGTTTCAAACTTTCCTACGAGCAGTACTTC
>many|TRBJ2-7|TRBD1|TRBV10-3
CAISDTLNRDRGQETYEQYF
TGTGCCATCAGTGATACCTTAAACCGGGACAGGGGCCAGGAAACCTACGAGCAGTACTTC
>-|TRBJ1-5|TRBD1|TRBV4-1
CASSQRDSINQPKHF
TGCGCCAGCAGCCAAAGGGACAGTATCAATCAGCCCAAGCATTTT
>-|TRBJ2-7|TRBD2|TRBV6-5
CASGWTSGSLYEQYF
TGTGCCAGCGGTTGGACTAGCGGGAGTCTGTACGAGCAGTACTTC
>many|TRBJ2-3|TRBD2|TRBV6-2/TRBV6-3
CASSYIAGDPDTQYF
TGTGCCAGCAGTTACATAGCGGGAGATCCAGATACGCAGTATTTT
>-|TRBJ2-7|TRBD1|TRBV13
CASSPDRLYEQYF
TGTGCCAGCAGCCCGGACAGGCTCTACGAGCAGTACTTC
>-|TRBJ2-1|TRBD2|TRBV11-2
CASSLGGTSGRGDEQFF
TGTGCCAGCAGCTTAGGCGGGACTAGCGGGAGAGGGGATGAGCAGTTCTTC
>-|TRBJ2-1|-|TRBV28
CASSFGPSERASNEQFF
TGTGCCAGCAGTTTCGGACCTAGCGAGAGAGCCTCCAATGAGCAGTTCTTC
>few|TRBJ2-2|-|TRBV3-1
CASSQEYRTGELFF
TGTGCCAGCAGCCAAGAGTACAGGACCGGGGAGCTGTTTTTT
>few|TRBJ2-1|-|TRBV3-1
CASSQDRGGRRDEQFF
TGTGCCAGCAGCCAAGATCGGGGCGGCCGAAGGGATGAGCAGTTCTTC
>few|TRBJ2-7|-|TRBV30
CAWSVPAGAAPYEQYF
TGTGCCTGGAGTGTACCTGCAGGGGCCGCTCCCTACGAGCAGTACTTC
>-|TRBJ2-7|TRBD1|TRBV6-2/TRBV6-3
CASSYYPQGISYEQYF
TGTGCCAGCAGTTATTACCCACAGGGGATATCATACGAGCAGTACTTC
>few|TRBJ2-7|-|TRBV7-8
CASSLPQGYEQYF
TGTGCCAGCAGTTTACCGCAGGGATACGAGCAGTACTTC
>few|TRBJ2-2|-|TRBV6-5
CASSFISTGQIAPGELFF
TGTGCCAGCAGTTTTATCTCTACTGGACAGATAGCACCGGGGGAGCTGTTTTTT
>few|TRBJ2-1|-|TRBV3-1
CASSPLYRMEHNEQFF
TGTGCCAGCAGCCCACTTTATAGGATGGAGCACAATGAGCAGTTCTTC
>few|TRBJ2-7|-|TRBV29-1
CSVEGLASVNEQYF
TGCAGCGTTGAAGGGCTAGCGTCCGTGAACGAGCAGTACTTC
>few|TRBJ1-1|-|TRBV7-9
CASSLSTKKAFF
TGTGCCAGCAGCTTATCGACCAAAAAAGCTTTCTTT
>few|TRBJ2-2|-|TRBV12-3/TRBV12-4
CASSSLPGEHTGELFF
TGTGCCAGCAGTTCTCTCCCCGGAGAGCACACCGGGGAGCTGTTTTTT
>-|TRBJ2-7|-|TRBV5-5
CASSLVSGSSYEQYF
TGTGCCAGCAGCTTGGTTAGCGGTAGCTCCTACGAGCAGTACTTC
>-|TRBJ2-3|-|TRBV7-6
CASSTPGTAGSDTQYF
TGTGCCAGCAGCACACCCGGGACAGCGGGCTCAGATACGCAGTATTTT
>many|TRBJ2-3|-|TRBV29-1
CSVEWTPDTQYF
TGCAGCGTTGAATGGACCCCCGATACGCAGTATTTT
>few|TRBJ2-1|TRBD1|TRBV3-1
CASSPGTGSDNEQFF
TGTGCCAGCAGTCCCGGGACAGGGAGTGATAATGAGCAGTTCTTC
>few|TRBJ2-1|-|TRBV20-1
CSGLPSSYNEQFF
TGCAGTGGGTTACCGAGCTCCTACAATGAGCAGTTCTTC
>once|TRBJ2-7|-|TRBV7-9
CASSEGNFLEQYF
TGTGCCAGCAGCGAGGGTAACTTCCTCGAGCAGTACTTC